This T cell receptor beta chain was sequenced in a study of blood T cell repertoires in COVID-19. The overall study: Acute and convalescent COVID-19 specimens originated in the United States, Italy and Spain.

Generated by immunoSEQ multiplex PCR, the TCRdb table keeps only in-frame clones and is missing some. The table lists 200,000 to 250,000 clones, 70% to 85% of them singletons, with approximately 3.6% in the top ten. The CDR3 has 16 residues. CDR1 is SGHNT and CDR2 is YENEEA in the germline V gene. The V gene end was trimmed by 5 bases and the J gene end by 2 bases; junction bases not matched to a gene: 6. The study counted Cohort 3 donors as recovered given two negative PCRs, clearance, or symptom resolution. The chain links TRBV11-3 to TRBJ2-3; 11 bases line up with TRBD2. The TCR comes from a woman in her sixties who had recovered from COVID-19. Sequencing was carried out using PBMCs or T cells enriched from blood (not recorded which). CDR3 residues: CASSPGTSGNTDTQYF. As DNA, the CDR3 is TGTGCCAGCAGCCCCGGGACTAGCGGAAACACAGATACGCAGTATTTT.